These 27 T cell receptor beta chains originate from one sample sequenced in a study of T cells after yellow fever vaccination. TCRdb reprocessed the 5' RACE reads with MiXCR, giving one entry per CDR3 protein. The sample has roughly 250,000 distinct CDR3 sequences, 13% seen once. The sequences come from CD4+ T cells sorted from PBMCs, collected 45 days after the yellow fever booster vaccination. Receptor source: a man aged 25-45 years who received the YFV17D yellow fever vaccine.

The chain joins TRBV9 to TRBJ2-1; D remains ambiguous. The germline gives CDR1 SGDLS, CDR2 YYNGEE. The V gene lost 3 bases and the J gene lost 5 bases, with 12 bases spanning the gap. The length of the CDR3 is 14 residues. In DNA, the CDR3 is TGTGCCAGCAGCGCGCGATCGACCGACAATGAGCAGTTCTTC. Protein: CASSARSTDNEQFF.

This clonotype was detected a few times. This chain connects TRBV5-5 to TRBJ1-5; a possible D gene is TRBD1 (6 bases). CDR1 is SGHKS, CDR2 YYEKEE, per germline (reference sequence). Trimming pared 0 bases from V and 6 bases from J, leaving 13 bases between. This CDR3 has 15 amino acids. The CDR3, as DNA: TGTGCCAGCAGCTTGGAAGGGGGGCGCGGTCAGCCCCAGCATTTT. As protein: CASSLEGGRGQPQHF.

This chain joins TRBV15 and TRBJ2-3; the D is unclear. The V end lost 2 bases, the J end lost 0 bases, and 12 bases lay between the germline ends. Germline-derived CDR1 and CDR2 are LNHNV and YYDKDF (reference sequence). This CDR3 has 16 amino acids. Here the CDR3 reads CATSRPSTTSTDTQYF. The CDR3 DNA follows: TGTGCCACCAGCAGACCCTCCACTACAAGCACAGATACGCAGTATTTT.

This clonotype was detected many times. The chain carries TRBV12-3 or TRBV12-4 and TRBJ2-3; no reliable D call. Trimming took 8 bases from V and 6 from J, leaving 15 bases between them. The CDR3 has 13 amino acids. The DNA for the CDR3 is TGTGCCAGCGGAACGGGCACGAGTGATACGCAGTATTTT. Residues: CASGTGTSDTQYF.

The chain employs TRBV7-2 and TRBJ2-7; the D is unclear. Trimming pared 5 bases from V and 0 bases from J, leaving 14 bases between. This CDR3 is 15 amino acids long. Germline V gene data show CDR1 as SGHTA and CDR2 as FQGNSA. The CDR3 loop reads CASSPVGSSSYEQYF. As DNA, the CDR3 is TGTGCCAGCAGCCCCGTAGGATCTAGCTCCTACGAGCAGTACTTC.

The chain recombines TRBV5-1 with TRBJ1-6, with no clear D. This CDR3 has 14 amino acids. Germline V gene lookup returns CDR1 SGHRS and CDR2 YFSETQ. V was pared by 6 bases and J by 13 bases, with 20 bases between. This CDR3 is CASTNADGRTPLHF. Written as DNA, the CDR3 is TGCGCCAGCACGAACGCCGACGGGAGGACGCCCCTCCACTTT.

This clonotype has only a few counts. The V and J genes are TRBV6-6 and TRBJ2-3; D is unclear. The V end was cut by 2 bases, the J end by 3 bases, with 6 bases between. CDR1 and CDR2 from the germline V gene are MNHNY and SVGAGI (reference sequence). The CDR3 totals 13 residues. This CDR3 reads CASSYPNTDTQYF. CDR3 in DNA: TGTGCCAGCAGTTACCCTAATACAGATACGCAGTATTTT.

This clonotype has a handful of counts. The genes are TRBV11-2 and TRBJ2-1; 12 bases agree with TRBD2. There are 19 residues in the CDR3. With V trimmed by 0 bases and J by 7 bases, 13 bases remained unmatched. Germline CDR1 is SGHAT and CDR2 is FQNNGV. The CDR3 here is CASSLEGGLGLAGSNEQFF. DNA for the CDR3: TGTGCCAGCAGCTTAGAAGGAGGACTTGGACTAGCGGGATCTAATGAGCAGTTCTTC.

This clonotype was seen only once. The rearrangement uses TRBV7-2 and TRBJ1-4; a weak D match, TRBD1 (5 bases). The germline V gene has CDR1 SGHTA and CDR2 FQGNSA. The CDR3 has 14 residues. Trimming removed 4 bases at V and 5 bases at J, with 11 bases between. The CDR3 DNA reads TGTGCCAGCAGCTACGGGACGGGCAATGAAAAACTGTTTTTT. Its translation is CASSYGTGNEKLFF.

The V call is TRBV2, the J call TRBJ2-1, with D maybe TRBD1 (6 bases). Germline V gene lookup returns CDR1 SNHLY and CDR2 FYNNEI. The CDR3 has 13 residues. Deletions cut 10 bases from V and 5 bases from J, with 15 bases between. The CDR3 DNA reads TGTGCCACGAAACAGGACAGAAACAATGAGCAGTTCTTC. Protein product: CATKQDRNNEQFF.

The V gene is TRBV6-5, the J gene TRBJ2-6; 9 positions match TRBD1. The CDR3 has 17 amino acids. Germline CDR1 reads MNHEY; CDR2 reads SVGAGI. J was trimmed by 1 base and V by 4 bases; bases with no gene match: 5. This CDR3 reads CASSFGTGNSGANVLTF. For the CDR3, the DNA is TGTGCCAGCAGTTTTGGGACAGGGAATTCTGGGGCCAACGTCCTGACTTTC.

A few counts support this clonotype. The chain uses TRBV3-1 and TRBJ2-2; possibly TRBD2 for D (6 bases). Per the germline V gene, CDR1 is LGHDT and CDR2 is YNNKEL (reference sequence). The CDR3 runs to 16 residues. With 1 base removed from V and 3 bases from J, the gap between germline ends came to 12 bases. The CDR3 is CASSQGMGLHTGELFF. In DNA, the CDR3 is TGTGCCAGCAGCCAAGGGATGGGACTTCACACCGGGGAGCTGTTTTTT.

This CDR3 is CASSLGLSPFQQFF. The CDR3 nucleotides are TGTGCCAGCAGCTTAGGATTGTCGCCGTTTCAGCAGTTCTTC. The rearrangement uses TRBV7-9 and TRBJ2-1, with no clear D. The germline V and J ends were trimmed by 1 base and 11 bases, with 15 bases remaining between them. The germline CDR1 and CDR2 sequences are SEHNR and FQNEAQ (reference sequence). CDR3 length: 14 amino acids.

The J gene is TRBJ2-7, the V gene TRBV3-1, with D perhaps matching TRBD1 (5 bases). This CDR3 region has 12 residues. Germline loops: CDR1 LGHDT, CDR2 YNNKEL (reference sequence). Trimming took 5 bases from V and 6 from J, leaving 11 bases between them. Here the CDR3 DNA reads TGTGCCAGCAGCGAGCAGGGCGGCGAGCAGTACTTC. It yields the protein CASSEQGGEQYF.

This clonotype was detected only a few times. The chain combines TRBV5-5 with TRBJ2-7, with D uncertain. CDR1 and CDR2 (germline): SGHKS, YYEKEE (reference sequence). The V gene lost 0 bases and the J gene lost 0 bases, with 10 bases spanning the gap. The CDR3 sequence is 15 residues long. The CDR3 sequence is CASSLVSINSYEQYF. CDR3 nucleotides: TGTGCCAGCAGCTTGGTTTCTATAAACTCCTACGAGCAGTACTTC.

The chain's CDR3 is CASSQGGELFF. The CDR3 DNA is TGTGCCAGCAGCCAAGGCGGGGAGCTGTTTTTT. The chain links TRBV14 to TRBJ2-2; no clear D gene. Germline V gene data show CDR1 as SGHDN and CDR2 as FVKESK. The CDR3 totals 11 residues. V was pared by 1 base and J by 7 bases, with 1 base between.

The CDR3 loop is CSARPGQSNQPQHF. In DNA, the CDR3 is TGCAGTGCTAGACCCGGACAGAGCAATCAGCCCCAGCATTTT. The chain recombines TRBV20-1 with TRBJ1-5; possible D gene TRBD1, 6 bases. This CDR3 has 14 residues. The germline V gene has CDR1 DFQATT and CDR2 SNEGSKA (reference sequence). Trimming cost V 2 bases and J 1 base, with 9 bases left between them.

The chain uses TRBV20-1 and TRBJ2-7; weak D call: TRBD1 (6 bases). Germline values: CDR1 DFQATT, CDR2 SNEGSKA (reference sequence). The V end lost 6 bases, the J end lost 5 bases, and 17 bases lay between the germline ends. This CDR3 has 13 residues. This chain's CDR3 is CSANRDTGDEQYF. CDR3 sequence (DNA): TGCAGTGCAAACCGGGACACAGGCGACGAGCAGTACTTC.

The chain has TRBV5-1 and TRBJ2-5; unclear D gene. The germline V gene has CDR1 SGHRS and CDR2 YFSETQ. The V end lost 2 bases, the J end lost 1 base, and 9 bases lay between the germline ends. The CDR3 has 14 amino acids. The CDR3 spells CASSFNGPQETQYF. The CDR3 DNA sequence: TGCGCCAGCAGCTTCAACGGGCCCCAAGAGACCCAGTACTTC.

This clonotype was detected once. The chain couples TRBV5-1 to TRBJ2-2, with 7 bases identical to TRBD2. J was trimmed by 5 bases and V by 4 bases; bases with no gene match: 11. The CDR3 covers 16 residues. Germline values: CDR1 SGHRS, CDR2 YFSETQ. The CDR3 here is CASSLADPAETGELFF. DNA of the CDR3: TGCGCCAGCAGCCTAGCGGACCCGGCGGAAACCGGGGAGCTGTTTTTT.

This clonotype was detected only a few times. This sequence joins TRBV3-1 and TRBJ2-3; 8 nucleotides align to TRBD2. Per the germline V gene, CDR1 is LGHDT and CDR2 is YNNKEL (reference sequence). The CDR3 sequence is 13 residues long. The ends lost 7 bases at V and 4 bases at J; junction bases unmatched: 4. The CDR3 here is CASTTGRADTQYF. The CDR3 DNA sequence: TGTGCCAGCACAACCGGGAGGGCAGATACGCAGTATTTT.

This clonotype came up a few times. This chain connects TRBV20-1 to TRBJ2-7; D gene uncertain. The V end was cut by 6 bases, the J end by 5 bases, with 17 bases between. The CDR3 sequence is 13 residues long. The germline gives CDR1 DFQATT, CDR2 SNEGSKA (reference sequence). CDR3 residues: CSASRTVLDEQYF. CDR3 bases: TGCAGTGCCTCAAGGACCGTCTTGGACGAGCAGTACTTC.

The genes are TRBV23-1 and TRBJ2-7; D gene uncertain. TRBV23-1 is known as an ORF, though its function is uncertain. This CDR3 is 14 amino acids long. Trimming took 0 bases from V and 4 from J, leaving 10 bases between them. CDR3 bases: TGCGCCAGCAGTCAATCCTCCGATCGTTACGAGCAGTACTTC. It is translated as CASSQSSDRYEQYF.

The chain has TRBV7-2 and TRBJ2-7; 8 positions agree with TRBD2. The CDR3 consists of 17 residues. The ends lost 3 bases at V and 5 bases at J; junction bases unmatched: 15. The germline gives CDR1 SGHTA, CDR2 FQGNSA. This CDR3 is CASSFQAGDYPPHEQYF. The CDR3 nucleotides are TGTGCCAGCAGCTTTCAAGCGGGAGATTACCCACCCCACGAGCAGTACTTC.

The chain joins TRBV7-9 to TRBJ1-1; D is unclear. The CDR3 loop spans 12 amino acids. The germline V gene has CDR1 SEHNR and CDR2 FQNEAQ (reference sequence). The ends were cut back, 3 bases at V and 3 bases at J, with 5 bases in the middle. The CDR3 spells CASSLMDTEAFF. CDR3 nucleotides: TGTGCCAGCAGCTTGATGGACACTGAAGCTTTCTTT.

The chain is built from TRBV6-5 and TRBJ2-3, with D maybe TRBD1 (6 bases). Germline V lookup: CDR1 MNHEY, CDR2 SVGAGI. CDR3 length: 13 amino acids. Trimming shortened V by 0 bases and J by 14 bases, and 15 bases separated the two germline ends. The CDR3 here is CASSYSRGLTPYF. As DNA, the CDR3 is TGTGCCAGCAGTTACTCGAGGGGGTTGACTCCGTATTTT.

The table lists this clonotype with a few counts. This chain joins TRBV18 and TRBJ2-7; weak D call: TRBD2 (6 bases). V lost 5 bases and J lost 0, with 11 bases in between. CDR3 length: 14 residues. Germline lookup yields CDR1 KGHSH and CDR2 LQKENI. The CDR3 DNA follows: TGTGCCAGCTCATCGGGACTGGTCTCCTACGAGCAGTACTTC. Translated, it gives CASSSGLVSYEQYF. The full variable domain, with the rest looked up from reference TRBV18 and TRBJ2-7, is NAGVMQNPRHLVRRRGQEARLRCSPMKGHSHVYWYRQLPEEGLKFMVYLQKENIIDESGMPKERFSAEFPKEGPSILRIQQVVRGDSAAYFCASSSGLVSYEQYFGPGTRLTVT.